This TCR beta chain emerged from a study of shared clonotypes between healthy human individuals. General study results and limits: Genetic and exposure-history diversity was limited by the small donor number.

Of note for this clone: Antigen specificity is unknown.

Germline CDR1 is LNHDA and CDR2 is SQIVND (reference sequence). This CDR3 spans 16 amino acids. The V segment lost 0 bases and the J segment 3 bases; nucleotides outside the gene matches: 7. A deep-level run was used for the assay. Clones were read by immunoSEQ multiplex PCR, and TCRdb kept only the in-frame ones, dropping some. The data show some 2,100,000 clones, approximately 94% seen once. Positively selected for CCR7, the CD45RO-negative cells used as naive CD8 cells excluded terminally differentiated effector memory CD45RA+ cells. V is TRBV19 and J is TRBJ1-2; 7 bases are a match to TRBD1. Material for sequencing was naive CD8+ T cells from PBMCs. The origin of this receptor is a man between 18 and 29 years old in good health. Some clones in this sample may be carry-over from other donors' samples. The CDR3 sequence: CASSIDRGINDYGYTF. CDR3 coding DNA: TGTGCCAGTAGTATAGACAGGGGGATCAATGACTATGGCTACACCTTC.